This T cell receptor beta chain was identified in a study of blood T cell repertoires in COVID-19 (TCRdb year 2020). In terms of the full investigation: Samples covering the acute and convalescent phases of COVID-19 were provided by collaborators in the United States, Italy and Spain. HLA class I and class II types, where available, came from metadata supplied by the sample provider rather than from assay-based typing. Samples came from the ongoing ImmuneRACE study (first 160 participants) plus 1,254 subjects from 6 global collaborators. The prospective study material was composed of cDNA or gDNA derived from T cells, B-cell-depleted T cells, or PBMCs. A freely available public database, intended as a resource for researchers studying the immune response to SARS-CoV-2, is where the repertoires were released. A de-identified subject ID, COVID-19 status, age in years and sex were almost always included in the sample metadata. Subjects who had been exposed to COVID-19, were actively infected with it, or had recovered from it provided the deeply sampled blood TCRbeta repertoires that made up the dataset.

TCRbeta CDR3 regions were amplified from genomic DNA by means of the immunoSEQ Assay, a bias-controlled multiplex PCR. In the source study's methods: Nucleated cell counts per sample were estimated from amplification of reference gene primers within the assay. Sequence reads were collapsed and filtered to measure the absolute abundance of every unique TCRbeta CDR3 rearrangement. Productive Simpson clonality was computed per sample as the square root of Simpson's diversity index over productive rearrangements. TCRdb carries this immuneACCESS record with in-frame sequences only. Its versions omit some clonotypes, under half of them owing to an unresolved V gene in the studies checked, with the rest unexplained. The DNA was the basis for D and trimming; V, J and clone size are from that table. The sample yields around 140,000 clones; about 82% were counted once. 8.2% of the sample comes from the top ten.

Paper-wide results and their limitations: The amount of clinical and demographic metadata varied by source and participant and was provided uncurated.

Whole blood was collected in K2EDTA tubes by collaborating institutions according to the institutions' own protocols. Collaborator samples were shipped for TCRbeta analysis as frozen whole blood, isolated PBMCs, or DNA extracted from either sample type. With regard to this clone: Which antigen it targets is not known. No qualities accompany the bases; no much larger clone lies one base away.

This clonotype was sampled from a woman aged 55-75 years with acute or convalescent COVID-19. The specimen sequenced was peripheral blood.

The nucleotide sequence reads as follows: TGCGCCAGCAGCCAAGATCGCGGAGCAGGGGAGCAGTACTTC. This yields the protein CASSQDRGAGEQYF. The chain is assembled from TRBV4-3 and TRBJ2-7; TRBD1 could be the D gene, as 5 bases match. As encoded in the germline V gene, CDR1 is LGHNA while CDR2 is YSLEER. V lost 0 bases and J lost 7 bases; the stretch between them is 13 bases long. Measured from the cysteine to the phenylalanine, the CDR3 is 14 residues long. The only DNA kept is the CDR3, 42 bases in frame from the first base.